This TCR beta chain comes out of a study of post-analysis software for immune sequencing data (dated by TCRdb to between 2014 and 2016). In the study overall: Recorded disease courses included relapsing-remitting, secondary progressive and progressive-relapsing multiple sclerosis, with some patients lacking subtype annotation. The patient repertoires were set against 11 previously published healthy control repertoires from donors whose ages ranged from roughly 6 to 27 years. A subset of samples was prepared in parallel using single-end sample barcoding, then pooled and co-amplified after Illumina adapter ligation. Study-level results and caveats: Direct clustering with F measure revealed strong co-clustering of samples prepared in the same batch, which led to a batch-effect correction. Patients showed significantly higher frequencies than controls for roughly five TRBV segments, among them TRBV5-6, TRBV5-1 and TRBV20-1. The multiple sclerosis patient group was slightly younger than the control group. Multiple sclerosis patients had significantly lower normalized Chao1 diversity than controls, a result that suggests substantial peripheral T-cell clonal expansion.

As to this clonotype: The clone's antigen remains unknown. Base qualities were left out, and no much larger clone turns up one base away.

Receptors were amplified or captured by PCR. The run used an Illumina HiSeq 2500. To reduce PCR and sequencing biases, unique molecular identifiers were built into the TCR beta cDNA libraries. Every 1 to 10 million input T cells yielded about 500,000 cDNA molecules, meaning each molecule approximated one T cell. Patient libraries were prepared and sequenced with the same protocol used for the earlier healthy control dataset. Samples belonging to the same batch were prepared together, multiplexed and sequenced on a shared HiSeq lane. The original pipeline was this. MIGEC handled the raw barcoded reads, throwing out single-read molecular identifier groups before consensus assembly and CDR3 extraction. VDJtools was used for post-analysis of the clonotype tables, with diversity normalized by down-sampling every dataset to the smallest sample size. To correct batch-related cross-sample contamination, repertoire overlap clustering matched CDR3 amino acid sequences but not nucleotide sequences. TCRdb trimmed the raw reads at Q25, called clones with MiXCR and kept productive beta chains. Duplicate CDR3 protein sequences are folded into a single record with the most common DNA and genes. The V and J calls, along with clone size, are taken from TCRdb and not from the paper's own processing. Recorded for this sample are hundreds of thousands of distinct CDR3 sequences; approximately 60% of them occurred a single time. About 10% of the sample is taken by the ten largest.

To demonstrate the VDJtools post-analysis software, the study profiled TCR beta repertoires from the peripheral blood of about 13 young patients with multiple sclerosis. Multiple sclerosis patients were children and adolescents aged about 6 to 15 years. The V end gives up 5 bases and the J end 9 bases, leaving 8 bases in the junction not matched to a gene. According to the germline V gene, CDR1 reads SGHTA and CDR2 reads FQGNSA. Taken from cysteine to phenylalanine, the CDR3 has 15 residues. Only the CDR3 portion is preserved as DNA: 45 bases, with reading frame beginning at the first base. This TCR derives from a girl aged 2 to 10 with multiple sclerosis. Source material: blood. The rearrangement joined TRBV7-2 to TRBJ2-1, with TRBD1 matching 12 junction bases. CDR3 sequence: CASSLGQGAEREQFF. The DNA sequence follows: TGTGCCAGCAGCCTGGGACAGGGGGCGGAACGTGAGCAGTTCTTC.